Described below is a single TCR beta chain sequence and its context. Per the original data handling: Reference gene primer amplification in the assay estimated nucleated cell counts. The protocol was immunoSEQ multiplex PCR, while the TCRdb copy is restricted to in-frame clones and leaves out a portion. The D gene and trimming were derived from the DNA, and the V and J assignments and clone size from that table. The repertoire has fewer than 150,000 clones, around 87% of them found once; the top ten carry about 5.8%. The sample belongs to a study of blood T cell repertoires in COVID-19. Overall study: There were acute and convalescent COVID-19 samples, and they came from the United States, Italy and Spain. In each case, the material was cDNA or gDNA derived from T cells, B-cell-depleted T cells, or PBMCs.

Germline V gene data show CDR1 as ENHRY and CDR2 as SYGVKD. V lost 10 bases to trimming and J lost 4 bases, with 25 bases between them. The CDR3 covers 16 residues. The rearrangement links TRBV10-3 to TRBJ2-5; D might be TRBD1 (6 bases). Sequenced input: peripheral blood. This receptor was obtained from a human donor in a cohort sampled during active COVID-19. The CDR3 spells CATLEGSARGGETQYF. CDR3 nucleotides: TGTGCCACCCTTGAGGGTAGCGCCAGAGGGGGAGAGACCCAGTACTTC.